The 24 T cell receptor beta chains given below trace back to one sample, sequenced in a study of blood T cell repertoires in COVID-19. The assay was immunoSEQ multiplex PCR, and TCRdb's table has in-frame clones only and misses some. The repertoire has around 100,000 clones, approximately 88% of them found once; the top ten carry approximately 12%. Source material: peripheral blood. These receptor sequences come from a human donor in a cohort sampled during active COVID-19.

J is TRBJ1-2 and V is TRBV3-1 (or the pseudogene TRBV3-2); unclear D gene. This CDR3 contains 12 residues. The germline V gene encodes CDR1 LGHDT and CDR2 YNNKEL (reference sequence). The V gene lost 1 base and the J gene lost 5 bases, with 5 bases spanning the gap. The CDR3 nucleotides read TGTGCCAGCAGCCAAGCGGGGTATGGCTACACCTTC. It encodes CASSQAGYGYTF.

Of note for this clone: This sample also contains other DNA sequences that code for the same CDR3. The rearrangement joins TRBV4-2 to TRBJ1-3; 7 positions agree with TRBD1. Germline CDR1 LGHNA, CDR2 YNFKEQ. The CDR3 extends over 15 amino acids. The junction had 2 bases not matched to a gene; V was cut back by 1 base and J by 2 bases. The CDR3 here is CASSQVTGAGNTIYF. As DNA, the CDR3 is TGTGCCAGCAGCCAAGTTACAGGGGCTGGAAACACCATATATTTT.

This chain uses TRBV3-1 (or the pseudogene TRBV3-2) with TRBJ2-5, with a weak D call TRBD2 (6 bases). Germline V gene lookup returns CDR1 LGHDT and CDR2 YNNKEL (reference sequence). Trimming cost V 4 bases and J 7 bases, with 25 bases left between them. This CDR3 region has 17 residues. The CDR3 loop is CASSRRETNSRGGTQYF. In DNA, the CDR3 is TGTGCCAGCAGCCGCCGGGAGACGAATAGCCGCGGTGGGACCCAGTACTTC.

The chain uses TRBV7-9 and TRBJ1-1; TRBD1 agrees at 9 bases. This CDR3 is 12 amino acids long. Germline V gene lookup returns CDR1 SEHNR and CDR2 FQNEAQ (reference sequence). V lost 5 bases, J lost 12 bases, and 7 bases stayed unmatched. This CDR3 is CASSRRDRESFF. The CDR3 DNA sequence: TGTGCCAGCAGCCGACGGGACAGGGAGTCTTTCTTT.

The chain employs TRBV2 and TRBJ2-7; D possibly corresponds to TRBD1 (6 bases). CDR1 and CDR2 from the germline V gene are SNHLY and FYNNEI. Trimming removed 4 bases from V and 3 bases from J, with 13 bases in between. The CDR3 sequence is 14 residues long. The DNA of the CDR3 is TGTGCCAGCAGTGTAGGGACAACATTCTACGAGCAGTACTTC. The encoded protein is CASSVGTTFYEQYF. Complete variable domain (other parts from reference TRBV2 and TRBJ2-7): EPEVTQTPSHQVTQMGQEVILRCVPISNHLYFYWYRQILGQKVEFLVSFYNNEISEKSEIFDDQFSVERPDGSNFTLKIRSTKLEDSAMYFCASSVGTTFYEQYFGPGTRLTVT.

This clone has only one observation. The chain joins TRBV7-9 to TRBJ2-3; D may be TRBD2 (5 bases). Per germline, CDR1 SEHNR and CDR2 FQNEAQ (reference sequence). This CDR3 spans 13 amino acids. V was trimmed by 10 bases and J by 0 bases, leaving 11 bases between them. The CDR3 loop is CATAVASTDTQYF. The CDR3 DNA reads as TGTGCCACAGCGGTAGCTAGCACAGATACGCAGTATTTT. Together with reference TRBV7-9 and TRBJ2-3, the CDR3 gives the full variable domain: DTGVSQNPRHKITKRGQNVTFRCDPISEHNRLYWYRQTLGQGPEFLTYFQNEAQLEKSRLLSDRFSAERPKGSFSTLEIQRTEQGDSAMYLCATAVASTDTQYFGPGTRLTVL.

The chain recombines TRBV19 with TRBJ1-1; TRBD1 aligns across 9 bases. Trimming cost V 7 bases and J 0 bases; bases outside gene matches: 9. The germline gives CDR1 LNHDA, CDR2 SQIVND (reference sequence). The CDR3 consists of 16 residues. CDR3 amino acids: CASTVNRGRVNTEAFF. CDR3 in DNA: TGTGCCAGTACCGTCAACAGGGGGCGTGTGAACACTGAAGCTTTCTTT.

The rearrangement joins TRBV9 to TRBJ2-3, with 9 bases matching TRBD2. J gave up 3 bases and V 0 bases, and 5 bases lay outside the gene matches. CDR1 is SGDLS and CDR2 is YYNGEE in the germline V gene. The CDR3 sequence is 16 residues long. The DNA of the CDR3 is TGTGCCAGCAGCGTAGAGAGCGGGGGGAGGACAGATACGCAGTATTTT. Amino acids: CASSVESGGRTDTQYF.

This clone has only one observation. Written as DNA, the CDR3 is TGTGCCAGCAGTGACCCCGGGACACGGCGGGAGACCCAGTACTTC. Encoded protein: CASSDPGTRRETQYF. V gene TRBV2 combines with J gene TRBJ2-5; a possible D gene is TRBD1 (6 bases). Trimming shortened V by 3 bases and J by 5 bases, and 16 bases separated the two germline ends. Germline-derived CDR1 and CDR2 are SNHLY and FYNNEI. The CDR3 runs 15 residues.

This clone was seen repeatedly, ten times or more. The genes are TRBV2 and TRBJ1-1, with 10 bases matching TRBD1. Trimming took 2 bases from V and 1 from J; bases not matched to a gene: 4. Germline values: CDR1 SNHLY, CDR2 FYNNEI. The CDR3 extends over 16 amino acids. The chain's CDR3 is CASSERQGAGNTEAFF. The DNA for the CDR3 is TGTGCCAGCAGTGAAAGACAGGGGGCCGGGAACACTGAAGCTTTCTTT.

The CDR3 sequence is CASRPGGPSYEQYF. CDR3 nucleotides: TGTGCCAGCAGACCGGGGGGGCCGTCCTACGAGCAGTACTTC. The chain recombines TRBV6-6 with TRBJ2-7, with TRBD2 matching 8 bases. The CDR3 has 14 amino acids. CDR1 is MNHNY, CDR2 SVGAGI, per germline (reference sequence). Trimming cost V 6 bases and J 1 base; bases outside gene matches: 5.

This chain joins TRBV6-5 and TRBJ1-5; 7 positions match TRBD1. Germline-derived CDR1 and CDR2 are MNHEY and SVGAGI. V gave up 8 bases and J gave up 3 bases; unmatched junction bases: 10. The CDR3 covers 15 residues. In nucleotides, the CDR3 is TGTGCCAGCTCTTGGGACAGCTGGAACAATCAGCCCCAGCATTTT. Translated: CASSWDSWNNQPQHF.

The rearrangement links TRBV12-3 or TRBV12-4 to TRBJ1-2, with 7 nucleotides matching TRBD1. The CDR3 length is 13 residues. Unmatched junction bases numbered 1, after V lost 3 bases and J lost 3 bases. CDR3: CASSFGTDYGYTF. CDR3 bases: TGTGCCAGCAGTTTCGGGACAGACTATGGCTACACCTTC.

The CDR3: CASSTGTGTSISEKLFF. The CDR3 DNA follows: TGTGCCAGCAGCACCGGGACAGGCACCTCTATAAGTGAAAAACTGTTTTTT. This chain connects TRBV7-2 to TRBJ1-4, with TRBD1 matching 8 bases. The CDR3 totals 17 residues. Germline V CDR1 and CDR2: SGHTA, FQGNSA. The J segment lost 7 bases and the V segment lost 5 bases, leaving 15 bases of the junction unmatched.

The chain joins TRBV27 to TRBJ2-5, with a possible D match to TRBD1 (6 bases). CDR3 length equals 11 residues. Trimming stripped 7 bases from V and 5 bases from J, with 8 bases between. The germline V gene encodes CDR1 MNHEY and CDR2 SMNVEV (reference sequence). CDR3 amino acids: CASIQGETQYF. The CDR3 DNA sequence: TGTGCCAGCATCCAGGGGGAGACCCAGTACTTC.

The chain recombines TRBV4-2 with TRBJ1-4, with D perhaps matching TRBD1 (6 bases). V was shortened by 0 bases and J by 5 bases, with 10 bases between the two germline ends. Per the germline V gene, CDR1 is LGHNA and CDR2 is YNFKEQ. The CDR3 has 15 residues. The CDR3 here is CASSQETGNNEKLFF. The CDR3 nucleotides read TGTGCCAGCAGCCAAGAAACAGGGAACAATGAAAAACTGTTTTTT.

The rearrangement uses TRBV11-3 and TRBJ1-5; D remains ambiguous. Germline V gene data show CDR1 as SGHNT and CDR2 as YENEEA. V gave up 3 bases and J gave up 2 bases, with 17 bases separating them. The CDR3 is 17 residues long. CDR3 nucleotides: TGTGCCAGCAGCTTCGCCCCCCGGGGTCGACGCAATCAGCCCCAGCATTTT. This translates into CASSFAPRGRRNQPQHF.

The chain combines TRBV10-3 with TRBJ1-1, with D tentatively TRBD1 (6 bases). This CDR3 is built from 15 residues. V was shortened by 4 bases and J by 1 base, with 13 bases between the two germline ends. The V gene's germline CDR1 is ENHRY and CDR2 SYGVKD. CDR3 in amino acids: CAISGSIRGNTEAFF. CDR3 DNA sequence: TGTGCCATCAGTGGGTCGATCAGGGGGAACACTGAAGCTTTCTTT.

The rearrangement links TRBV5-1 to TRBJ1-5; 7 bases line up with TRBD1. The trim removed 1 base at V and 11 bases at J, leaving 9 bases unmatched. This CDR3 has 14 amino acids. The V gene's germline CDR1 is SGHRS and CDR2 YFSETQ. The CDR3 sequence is CASSLRGGDRAQHF. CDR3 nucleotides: TGCGCCAGCAGCTTGAGGGGCGGGGACAGAGCCCAGCATTTT.

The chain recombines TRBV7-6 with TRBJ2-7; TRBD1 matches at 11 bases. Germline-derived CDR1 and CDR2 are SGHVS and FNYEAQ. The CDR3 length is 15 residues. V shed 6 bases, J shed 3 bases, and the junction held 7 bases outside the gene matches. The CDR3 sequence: CASSWTGQGDYEQYF. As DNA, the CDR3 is TGTGCCAGCAGTTGGACGGGACAGGGGGACTACGAGCAGTACTTC.

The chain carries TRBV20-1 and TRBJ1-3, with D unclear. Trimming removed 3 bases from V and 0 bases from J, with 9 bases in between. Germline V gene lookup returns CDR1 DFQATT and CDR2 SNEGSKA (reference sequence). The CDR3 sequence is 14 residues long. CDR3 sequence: CSASGPNSGNTIYF. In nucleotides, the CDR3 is TGCAGTGCTAGTGGGCCAAACTCTGGAAACACCATATATTTT.

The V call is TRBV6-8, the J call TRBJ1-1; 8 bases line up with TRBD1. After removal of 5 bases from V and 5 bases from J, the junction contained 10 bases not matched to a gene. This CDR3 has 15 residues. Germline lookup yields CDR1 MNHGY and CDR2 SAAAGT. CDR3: CASSTRDRWRTEAFF. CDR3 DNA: TGTGCCAGCAGTACCCGGGACAGGTGGCGGACTGAAGCTTTCTTT.

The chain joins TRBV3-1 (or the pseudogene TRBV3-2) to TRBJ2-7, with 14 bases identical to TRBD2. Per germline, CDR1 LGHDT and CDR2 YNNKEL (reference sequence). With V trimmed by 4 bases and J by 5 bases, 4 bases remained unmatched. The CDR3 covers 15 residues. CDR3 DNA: TGTGCCAGCAGCCTGCGGACTAGCGGGGGGAACGAGCAGTACTTC. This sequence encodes CASSLRTSGGNEQYF.

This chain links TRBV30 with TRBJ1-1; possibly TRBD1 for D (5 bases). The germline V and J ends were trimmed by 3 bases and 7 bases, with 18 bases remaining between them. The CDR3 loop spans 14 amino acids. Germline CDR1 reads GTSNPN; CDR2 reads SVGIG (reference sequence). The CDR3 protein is CAWSALLSGGEAFF. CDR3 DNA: TGTGCCTGGAGCGCATTGCTTTCGGGGGGTGAAGCTTTCTTT.